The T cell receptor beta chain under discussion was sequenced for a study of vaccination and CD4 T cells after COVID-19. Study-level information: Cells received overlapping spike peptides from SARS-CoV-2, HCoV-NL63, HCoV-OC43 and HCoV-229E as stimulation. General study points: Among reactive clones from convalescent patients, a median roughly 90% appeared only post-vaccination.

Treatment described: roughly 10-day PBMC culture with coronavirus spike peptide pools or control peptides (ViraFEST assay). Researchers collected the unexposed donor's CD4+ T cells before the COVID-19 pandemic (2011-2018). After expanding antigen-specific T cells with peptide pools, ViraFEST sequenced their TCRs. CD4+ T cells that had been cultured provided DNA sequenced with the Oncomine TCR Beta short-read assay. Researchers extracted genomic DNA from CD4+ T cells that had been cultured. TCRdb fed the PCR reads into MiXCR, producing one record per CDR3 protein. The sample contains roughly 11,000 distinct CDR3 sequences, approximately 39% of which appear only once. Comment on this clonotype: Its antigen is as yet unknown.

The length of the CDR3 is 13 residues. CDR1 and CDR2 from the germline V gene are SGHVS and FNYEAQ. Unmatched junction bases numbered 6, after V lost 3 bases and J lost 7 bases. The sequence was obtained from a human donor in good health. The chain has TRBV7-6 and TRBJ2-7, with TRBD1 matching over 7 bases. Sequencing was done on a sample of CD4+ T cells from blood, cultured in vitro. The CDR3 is CASSLGQIGEQYF. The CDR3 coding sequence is TGTGCCAGCAGCTTGGGACAGATAGGGGAGCAGTACTTC.